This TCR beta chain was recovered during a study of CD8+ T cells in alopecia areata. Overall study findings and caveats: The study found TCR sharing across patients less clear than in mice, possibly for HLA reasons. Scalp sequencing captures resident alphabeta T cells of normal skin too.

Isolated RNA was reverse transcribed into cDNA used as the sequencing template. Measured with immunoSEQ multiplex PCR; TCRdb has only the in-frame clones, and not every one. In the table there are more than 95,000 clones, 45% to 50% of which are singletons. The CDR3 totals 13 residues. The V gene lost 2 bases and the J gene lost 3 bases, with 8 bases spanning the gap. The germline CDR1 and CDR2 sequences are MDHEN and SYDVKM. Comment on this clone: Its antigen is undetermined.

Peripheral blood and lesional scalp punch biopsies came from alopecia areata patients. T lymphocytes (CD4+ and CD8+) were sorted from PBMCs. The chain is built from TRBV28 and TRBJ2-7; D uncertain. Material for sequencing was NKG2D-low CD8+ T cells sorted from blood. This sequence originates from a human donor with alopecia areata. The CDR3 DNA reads TGTGCCAGCAGTTTAGGGTCCAACTACGAGCAGTACTTC. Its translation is CASSLGSNYEQYF.